The rows below give T cell receptor beta chains drawn from one sample of a study of a mutant IDH1 vaccine in newly diagnosed glioma. TCRdb keeps only in-frame clones here, not all; method: immunoSEQ multiplex PCR. The table lists about 36,000 clones, roughly 79% of them singletons. These receptors' targets are unknown. This specimen consisted of PBMCs, obtained from a glioma patient whose treatment included an IDH1 peptide vaccine. The receptor set was obtained from a man in his fifties or sixties with glioma. The CDR3 runs from the conserved cysteine through the conserved F or W. A D gene is named only where the DNA matches it firmly. Only part of the rows carry a size: once, few, many, or a class if the clone is expanded.

TRBJ2-3,once,TRBV7-7,TRBD2,CASSLTSGETDTQYF,TGTGCCAGCAGCTTGACTAGCGGGGAAACAGATACGCAGTATTTT
TRBJ2-3,few,TRBV30,.,CAWSRGGASDTQYF,TGTGCCTGGAGCAGAGGGGGGGCGTCAGATACGCAGTATTTT
TRBJ2-5,.,TRBV29-1,.,CSVDLLAGETQYF,TGCAGCGTTGACCTACTAGCTGGAGAGACCCAGTACTTC
TRBJ1-3,once,TRBV6-1,.,CASSAIRGQGNTIYF,TGTGCCAGCAGTGCAATCCGGGGCCAGGGAAACACCATATATTTT
TRBJ1-1,once,TRBV5-6,.,CASSLVRDMNTEAFF,TGTGCCAGCAGCTTGGTCAGGGACATGAACACTGAAGCTTTCTTT
TRBJ2-2,.,TRBV5-1,TRBD2,CASFLAGGNTGELFF,TGCGCCAGCTTCCTAGCGGGAGGGAACACCGGGGAGCTGTTTTTT
TRBJ1-1,few,TRBV6-1,.,CASTERTRNTEAFF,TGTGCCAGCACCGAACGGACCCGGAACACTGAAGCTTTCTTT
TRBJ1-2,once,TRBV6-1,.,CASSSGHPNYGYTF,TGTGCCAGCAGCTCGGGACACCCTAACTATGGCTACACCTTC
TRBJ1-5,.,TRBV2,.,CASVQGWRQPQHF,TGTGCCAGCGTACAGGGATGGCGACAGCCCCAGCATTTT
TRBJ2-1,.,TRBV6-1,TRBD2,CASSELAGGYNEQFF,TGTGCCAGCAGTGAACTAGCGGGGGGCTACAATGAGCAGTTCTTC
TRBJ2-7,.,TRBV4-3,.,CASSQDVLRSYEQYF,TGCGCCAGCAGCCAAGACGTGCTCAGGTCCTACGAGCAGTACTTC
TRBJ1-5,.,TRBV2,.,CASRGGRGIQPQHF,TGTGCCAGCAGGGGGGGTAGGGGTATCCAGCCCCAGCATTTT
TRBJ1-4,few,TRBV19,.,CATSQAFNEKLFF,TGTGCCACTTCTCAGGCGTTTAATGAAAAACTGTTTTTT
TRBJ2-7,.,TRBV9,.,CASSVRDGAYEQYF,TGTGCCAGCAGCGTACGGGACGGGGCCTACGAGCAGTACTTC